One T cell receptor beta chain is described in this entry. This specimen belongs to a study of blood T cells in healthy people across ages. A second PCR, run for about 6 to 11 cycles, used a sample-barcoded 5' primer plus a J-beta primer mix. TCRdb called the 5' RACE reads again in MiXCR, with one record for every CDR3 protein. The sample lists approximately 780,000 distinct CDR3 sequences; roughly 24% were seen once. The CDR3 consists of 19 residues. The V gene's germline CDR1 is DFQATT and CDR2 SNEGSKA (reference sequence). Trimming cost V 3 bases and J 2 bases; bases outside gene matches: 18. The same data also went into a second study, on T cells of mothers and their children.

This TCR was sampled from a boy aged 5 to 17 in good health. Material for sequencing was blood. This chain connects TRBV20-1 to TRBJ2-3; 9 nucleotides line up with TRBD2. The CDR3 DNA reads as TGCAGTGCTAGGGCTACTCCCCGGCTAGCGGGGTTCTACACAGATACGCAGTATTTT. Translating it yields CSARATPRLAGFYTDTQYF.